This paragraph reports one T cell receptor beta chain. Its specificity is unknown. Rectal tissue came from one to two pinch biopsies taken at colonoscopy. The sample comes from a study of pediatric ulcerative colitis. Whole-study context: Six or seven patients showed pancolitis and two showed left-sided colitis. Study-wide findings and caveats: Substantially fewer templates came from a couple of patients' blood samples. Repertoires came from total lymphocyte DNA, so rare subsets like regulatory T cells may be missed.

Sequencing was at survey level. Clones were read by immunoSEQ multiplex PCR, and TCRdb kept only the in-frame ones, dropping some. The sample has around 18,000 clones, roughly 70% seen once. Sample: gut tissue. This receptor was obtained from a boy younger than 18 with moderate ulcerative colitis.

In DNA, the CDR3 is TGCGCCAGCAGCTACAACGGGGGGACCCAGTACTTC. Residues: CASSYNGGTQYF. The chain carries TRBV5-1 and TRBJ2-5, with D perhaps TRBD2 (6 bases). Germline CDR1 reads SGHRS; CDR2 reads YFSETQ. Trimming shortened V by 3 bases and J by 7 bases, and 10 bases separated the two germline ends. The CDR3 runs 12 residues.